This TCR beta chain came from a study of OX40 agonist ivuxolimab in advanced cancers. Germline V CDR1 and CDR2: LNHNV, YYDKDF (reference sequence). Trimming removed 8 bases at V and 0 bases at J, with 8 bases between. The CDR3 sequence is 14 residues long. Some clones are missing from TCRdb's copy, which holds only in-frame ones; the method was immunoSEQ multiplex PCR. The table lists approximately 30,000 clones, 81% of them singletons. J is TRBJ2-6 and V is TRBV15, with D unresolved. Here the sequenced sample was CD4+ or CD8+ T cells sorted from blood, taken in a trial of the OX40 agonist ivuxolimab. The clonotype was recovered from an adult with an advanced solid tumor such as melanoma, head and neck, liver or kidney cancer. CDR3 in amino acids: CATARFSGANVLTF. In nucleotides, the CDR3 is TGTGCCACCGCAAGATTCTCTGGGGCCAACGTCCTGACTTTC.